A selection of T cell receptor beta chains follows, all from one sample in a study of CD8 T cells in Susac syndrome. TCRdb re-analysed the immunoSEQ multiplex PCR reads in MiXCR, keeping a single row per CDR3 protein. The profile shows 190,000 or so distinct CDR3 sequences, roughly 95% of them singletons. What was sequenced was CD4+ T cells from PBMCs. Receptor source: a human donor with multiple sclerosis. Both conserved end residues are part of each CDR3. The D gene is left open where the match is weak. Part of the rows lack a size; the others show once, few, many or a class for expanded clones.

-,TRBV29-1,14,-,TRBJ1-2,CSVAEGFAVYGYTF,TGCAGCGTTGCAGAAGGCTTTGCGGTGTATGGCTACACCTTC
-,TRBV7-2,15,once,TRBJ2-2,CASSLGLVGIGELFF,TGTGCCAGCAGCTTAGGCCTTGTGGGGATCGGGGAGCTGTTTTTT
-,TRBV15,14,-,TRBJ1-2,CATSRSERYYGYTF,TGTGCCACCAGCAGGAGCGAGAGGTACTATGGCTACACCTTC
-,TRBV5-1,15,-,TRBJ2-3,CASSQGDPGTDTQYF,TGCGCCAGCAGCCAAGGGGACCCCGGCACGGATACGCAGTATTTT
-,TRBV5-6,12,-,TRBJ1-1,CASSLGDIEAFF,TGTGCCAGCAGCTTGGGGGACATTGAAGCTTTCTTT
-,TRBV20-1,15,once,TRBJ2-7,CSAPLSGGSSYEQYF,TGCAGTGCACCCCTAAGCGGAGGGAGCTCCTACGAGCAGTACTTC
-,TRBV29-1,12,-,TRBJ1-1,CSVVRQGYEAFF,TGCAGCGTTGTTCGCCAGGGTTATGAAGCTTTCTTT
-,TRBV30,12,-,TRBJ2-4,CAINRDVAIQYF,TGTGCCATTAACAGGGACGTGGCCATTCAGTACTTC
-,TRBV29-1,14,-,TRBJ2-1,CSVVHSGSYNEQFF,TGCAGCGTTGTTCACAGCGGCTCCTACAATGAGCAGTTCTTC
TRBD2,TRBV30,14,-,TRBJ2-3,CAWTPGLAEDTQYF,TGTGCCTGGACCCCAGGACTAGCCGAGGATACGCAGTATTTT
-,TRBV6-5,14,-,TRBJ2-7,CASRPGEESYEQYF,TGTGCCAGCAGACCGGGAGAGGAGTCCTACGAGCAGTACTTC
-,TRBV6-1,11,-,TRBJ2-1,CASRYNNEQFF,TGTGCCAGCAGGTATAACAATGAGCAGTTCTTC
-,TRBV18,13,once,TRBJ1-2,CASSQDGAYGYTF,TGTGCCAGCTCCCAGGACGGAGCCTATGGCTACACCTTC
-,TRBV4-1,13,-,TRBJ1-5,CASSQEAGQPQHF,TGCGCCAGCAGCCAAGAGGCAGGACAGCCCCAGCATTTT
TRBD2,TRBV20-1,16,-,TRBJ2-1,CSARGLAGVRYNEQFF,TGCAGTGCTAGAGGACTAGCGGGAGTAAGGTACAATGAGCAGTTCTTC
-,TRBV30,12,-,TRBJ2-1,CAGLDPSMQQFF,TGTGCCGGCTTGGACCCCAGCATGCAGCAGTTCTTC
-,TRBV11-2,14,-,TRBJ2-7,CASSVGRATYEQYF,TGTGCCAGCAGCGTCGGTAGGGCCACCTACGAGCAGTACTTC
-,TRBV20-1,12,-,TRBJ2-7,CSALSRVDEQYF,TGCAGTGCATTGAGCAGGGTCGACGAGCAGTACTTC
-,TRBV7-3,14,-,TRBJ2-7,CASSLTHASYEQYF,TGTGCCAGCAGCTTAACTCATGCTTCTTACGAGCAGTACTTC
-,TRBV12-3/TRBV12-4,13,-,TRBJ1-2,CASSWFGAGGYTF,TGTGCCAGTAGTTGGTTTGGGGCAGGTGGCTACACCTTC
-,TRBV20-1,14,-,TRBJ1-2,CSAPSRRGAYGYTF,TGCAGTGCGCCCTCGAGGAGGGGCGCCTATGGCTACACCTTC
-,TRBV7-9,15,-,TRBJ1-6,CASSTSSSYNSPLHF,TGTGCCAGCAGTACAAGTAGCTCCTATAATTCACCCCTCCACTTT
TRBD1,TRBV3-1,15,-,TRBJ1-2,CASSQITQGANGYTF,TGTGCCAGCAGCCAAATAACACAGGGGGCCAATGGCTACACCTTC
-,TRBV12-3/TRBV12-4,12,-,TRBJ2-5,CASGRVQETQYF,TGTGCCAGCGGGCGGGTCCAAGAGACCCAGTACTTC
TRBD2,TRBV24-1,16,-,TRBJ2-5,CATSDPAGGPSETQYF,TGTGCCACCAGTGATCCCGCGGGAGGGCCCTCAGAGACCCAGTACTTC
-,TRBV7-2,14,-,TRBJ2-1,CASSTPQPGGRQFF,TGTGCCAGCAGCACGCCTCAACCCGGAGGCAGGCAGTTCTTC
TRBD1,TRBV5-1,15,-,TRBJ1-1,CASSSITGGMTEAFF,TGCGCCAGCAGCTCCATAACAGGGGGGATGACTGAAGCTTTCTTT
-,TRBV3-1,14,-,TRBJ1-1,CASSKGEFGTEAFF,TGTGCCAGCAGCAAGGGGGAGTTTGGCACTGAAGCTTTCTTT
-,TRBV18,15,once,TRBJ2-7,CASSPLSQDSYEQYF,TGTGCCAGCTCACCTCTCTCCCAGGACAGCTACGAGCAGTACTTC
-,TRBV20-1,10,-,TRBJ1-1,CSAKTTEAFF,TGCAGTGCTAAAACCACTGAAGCTTTCTTT
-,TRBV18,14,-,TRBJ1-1,CASSPPGGQAEAFF,TGTGCCAGCTCACCTCCCGGGGGCCAAGCTGAAGCTTTCTTT
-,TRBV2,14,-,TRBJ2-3,CASSADYSTDTQYF,TGTGCCAGCAGTGCCGATTATAGCACAGATACGCAGTATTTT
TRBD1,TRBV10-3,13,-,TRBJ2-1,CATTGQIYNEQFF,TGTGCCACAACGGGACAGATCTACAATGAGCAGTTCTTC
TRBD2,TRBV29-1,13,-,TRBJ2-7,CSVEPSGTYEQYF,TGCAGCGTTGAACCTAGCGGTACCTACGAGCAGTACTTC
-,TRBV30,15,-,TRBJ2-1,CAWSVLWVSYNEQFF,TGTGCCTGGAGTGTACTCTGGGTCTCCTACAATGAGCAGTTCTTC
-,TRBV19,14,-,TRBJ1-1,CASGERGGYTEAFF,TGTGCCAGTGGCGAAAGGGGTGGGTACACTGAAGCTTTCTTT
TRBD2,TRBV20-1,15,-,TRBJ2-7,CSARSRGGRAHEQYF,TGCAGTGCTAGATCACGCGGGGGGAGGGCCCACGAGCAGTACTTC
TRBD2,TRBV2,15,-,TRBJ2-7,CASSGTSGRKDEQYF,TGTGCCAGCAGTGGGACTAGCGGGAGAAAGGACGAGCAGTACTTC
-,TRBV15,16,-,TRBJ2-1,CATSTEQGMSYNEQFF,TGTGCCACCAGCACTGAACAGGGTATGAGCTACAATGAGCAGTTCTTC
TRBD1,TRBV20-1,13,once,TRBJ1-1,CSARETGFTEAFF,TGCAGTGCTAGGGAGACAGGGTTCACTGAAGCTTTCTTT
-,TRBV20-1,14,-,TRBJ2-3,CSARPQTITDTQYF,TGCAGTGCTAGACCACAGACGATCACAGATACGCAGTATTTT
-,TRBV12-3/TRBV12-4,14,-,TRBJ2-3,CASSVYTGGDTQYF,TGTGCCAGCAGTGTCTACACTGGTGGAGATACGCAGTATTTT
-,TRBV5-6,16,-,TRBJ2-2,CASSLAWGAGTGELFF,TGTGCCAGCAGCTTGGCCTGGGGCGCGGGCACCGGGGAGCTGTTTTTT
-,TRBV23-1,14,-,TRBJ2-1,CASSQSGSYNEQFF,TGCGCCAGCAGTCAATCGGGTTCCTACAATGAGCAGTTCTTC
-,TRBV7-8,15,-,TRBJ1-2,CASSAKVNPNLGYTF,TGTGCCAGCAGCGCGAAGGTCAACCCAAACCTGGGCTACACCTTC